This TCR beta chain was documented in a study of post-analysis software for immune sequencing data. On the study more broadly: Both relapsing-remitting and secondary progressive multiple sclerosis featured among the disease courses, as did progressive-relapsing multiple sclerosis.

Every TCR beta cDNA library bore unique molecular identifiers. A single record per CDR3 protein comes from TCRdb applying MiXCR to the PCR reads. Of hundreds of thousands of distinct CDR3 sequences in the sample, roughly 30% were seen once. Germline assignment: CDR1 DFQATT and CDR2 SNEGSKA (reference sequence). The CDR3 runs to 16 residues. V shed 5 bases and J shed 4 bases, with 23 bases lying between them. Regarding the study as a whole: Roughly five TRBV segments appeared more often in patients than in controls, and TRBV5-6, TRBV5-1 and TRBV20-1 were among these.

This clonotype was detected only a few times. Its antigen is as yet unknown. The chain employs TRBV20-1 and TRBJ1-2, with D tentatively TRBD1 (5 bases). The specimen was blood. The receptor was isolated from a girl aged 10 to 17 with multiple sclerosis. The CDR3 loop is CSASLVGRGRPYGYTF. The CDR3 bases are TGCAGTGCTTCTTTAGTAGGAAGGGGCAGGCCCTATGGCTACACCTTC.